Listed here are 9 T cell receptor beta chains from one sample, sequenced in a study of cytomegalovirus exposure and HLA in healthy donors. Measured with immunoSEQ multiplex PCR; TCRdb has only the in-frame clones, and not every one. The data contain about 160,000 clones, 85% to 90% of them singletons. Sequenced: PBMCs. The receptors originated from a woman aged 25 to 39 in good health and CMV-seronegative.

CDR3 in DNA: TGTGCCAGCCGGGGACAACGGACCTCTGGAAACACCATATATTTT. Translation: CASRGQRTSGNTIYF. The rearrangement uses TRBV6-5 and TRBJ1-3, with D possibly TRBD1 on 6 matching bases. The CDR3 length is 15 residues. Trimming removed 8 bases at V and 0 bases at J, with 14 bases between. CDR1 is MNHEY and CDR2 is SVGAGI in the germline V gene.

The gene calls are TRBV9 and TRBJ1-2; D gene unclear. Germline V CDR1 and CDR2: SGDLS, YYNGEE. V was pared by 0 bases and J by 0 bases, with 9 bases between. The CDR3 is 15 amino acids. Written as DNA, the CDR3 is TGTGCCAGCAGCGTAGAGGTCAGCACTAACTATGGCTACACCTTC. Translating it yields CASSVEVSTNYGYTF.

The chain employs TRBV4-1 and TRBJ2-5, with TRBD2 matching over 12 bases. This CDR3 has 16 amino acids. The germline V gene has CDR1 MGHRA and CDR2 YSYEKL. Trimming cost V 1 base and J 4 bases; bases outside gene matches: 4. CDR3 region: CASSQGALAGGETQYF. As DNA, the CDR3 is TGCGCCAGCAGCCAAGGTGCACTAGCGGGAGGAGAGACCCAGTACTTC.

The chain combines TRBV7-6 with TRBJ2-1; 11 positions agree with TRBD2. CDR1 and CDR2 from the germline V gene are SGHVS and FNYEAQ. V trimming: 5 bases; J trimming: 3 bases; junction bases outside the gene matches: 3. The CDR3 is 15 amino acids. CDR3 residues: CASSPGTSGYNEQFF. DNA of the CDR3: TGTGCCAGCAGCCCCGGGACTAGCGGCTACAATGAGCAGTTCTTC.

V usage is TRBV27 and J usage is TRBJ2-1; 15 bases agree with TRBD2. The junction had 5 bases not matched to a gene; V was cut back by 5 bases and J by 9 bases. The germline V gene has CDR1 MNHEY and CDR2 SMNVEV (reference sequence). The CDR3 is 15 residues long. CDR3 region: CASSPKGLAGGEQFF. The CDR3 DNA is TGTGCCAGCAGTCCCAAGGGACTAGCGGGAGGTGAGCAGTTCTTC.

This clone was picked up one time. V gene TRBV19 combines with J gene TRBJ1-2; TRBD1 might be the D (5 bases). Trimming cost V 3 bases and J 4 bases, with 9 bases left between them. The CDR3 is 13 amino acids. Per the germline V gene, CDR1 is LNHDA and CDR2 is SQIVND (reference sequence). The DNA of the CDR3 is TGTGCCAGTAGTATGGACACCCGCTATGGCTACACCTTC. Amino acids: CASSMDTRYGYTF.

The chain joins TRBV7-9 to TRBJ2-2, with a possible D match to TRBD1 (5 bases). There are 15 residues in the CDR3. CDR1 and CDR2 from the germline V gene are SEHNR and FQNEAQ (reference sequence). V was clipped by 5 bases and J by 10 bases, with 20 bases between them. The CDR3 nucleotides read TGTGCCAGCAGCGCTTTCGCCAGGGTGGGTGCGGAGCTGTTTTTT. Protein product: CASSAFARVGAELFF.

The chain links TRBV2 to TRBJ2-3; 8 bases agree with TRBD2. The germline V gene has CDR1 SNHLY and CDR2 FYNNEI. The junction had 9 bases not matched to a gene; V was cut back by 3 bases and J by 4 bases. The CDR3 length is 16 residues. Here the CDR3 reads CASSEDSGKGADTQYF. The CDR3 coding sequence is TGTGCCAGCAGTGAGGATAGCGGGAAAGGGGCAGATACGCAGTATTTT.

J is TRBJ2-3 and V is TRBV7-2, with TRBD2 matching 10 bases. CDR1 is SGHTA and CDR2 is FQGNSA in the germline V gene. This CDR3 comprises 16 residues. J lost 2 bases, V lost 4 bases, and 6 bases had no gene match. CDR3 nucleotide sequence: TGTGCCAGCAGCTCCCTAGCGGGGGCCCTCACAGATACGCAGTATTTT. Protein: CASSSLAGALTDTQYF.